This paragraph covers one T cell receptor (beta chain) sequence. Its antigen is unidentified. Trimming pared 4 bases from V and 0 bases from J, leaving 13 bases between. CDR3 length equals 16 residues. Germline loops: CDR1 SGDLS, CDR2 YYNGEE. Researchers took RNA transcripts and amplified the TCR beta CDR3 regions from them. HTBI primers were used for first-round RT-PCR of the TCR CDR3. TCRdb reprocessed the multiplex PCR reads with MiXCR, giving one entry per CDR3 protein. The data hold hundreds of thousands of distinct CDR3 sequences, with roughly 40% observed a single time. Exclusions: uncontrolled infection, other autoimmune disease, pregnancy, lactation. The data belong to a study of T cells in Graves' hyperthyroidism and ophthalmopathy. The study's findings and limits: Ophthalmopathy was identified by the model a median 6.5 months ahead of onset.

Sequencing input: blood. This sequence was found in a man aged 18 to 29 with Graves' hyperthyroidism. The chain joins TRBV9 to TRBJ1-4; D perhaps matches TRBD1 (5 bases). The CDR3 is CASSPQGRATNEKLFF. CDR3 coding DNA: TGTGCCAGCAGCCCCCAGGGCCGCGCAACTAATGAAAAACTGTTTTTT. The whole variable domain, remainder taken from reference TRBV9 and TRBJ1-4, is DSGVTQTPKHLITATGQRVTLRCSPRSGDLSVYWYQQSLDQGLQFLIQYYNGEERAKGNILERFSAQQFPDLHSELNLSSLELGDSALYFCASSPQGRATNEKLFFGSGTQLSVL.